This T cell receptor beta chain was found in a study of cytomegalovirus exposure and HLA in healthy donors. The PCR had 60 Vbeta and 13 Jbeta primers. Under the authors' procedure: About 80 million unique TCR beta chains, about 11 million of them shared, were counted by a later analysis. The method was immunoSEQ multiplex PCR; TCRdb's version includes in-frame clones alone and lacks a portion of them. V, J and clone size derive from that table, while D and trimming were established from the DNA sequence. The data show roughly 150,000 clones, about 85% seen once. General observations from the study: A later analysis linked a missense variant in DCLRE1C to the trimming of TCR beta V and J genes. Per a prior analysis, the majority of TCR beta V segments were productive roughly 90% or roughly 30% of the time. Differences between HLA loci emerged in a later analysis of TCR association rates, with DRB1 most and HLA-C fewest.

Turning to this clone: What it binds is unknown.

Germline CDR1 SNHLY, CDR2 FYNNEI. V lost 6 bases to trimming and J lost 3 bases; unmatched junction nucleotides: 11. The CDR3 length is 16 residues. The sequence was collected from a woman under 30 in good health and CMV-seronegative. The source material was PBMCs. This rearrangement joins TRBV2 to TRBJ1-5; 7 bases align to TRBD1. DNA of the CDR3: TGTGCCAGCAGGGCCACTCCCGGGACAGTCAATCAGCCCCAGCATTTT. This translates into CASRATPGTVNQPQHF.